This passage covers 14 T cell receptor beta chains from one sample sequenced in a study of CD8 T cells in Susac syndrome. The authors reverse transcribed roughly 0.5 to 1 ug RNA with random hexamers. Using its own MiXCR run on the immunoSEQ multiplex PCR reads, TCRdb lists one record per CDR3 protein. In the table there are 100,000 to 150,000 distinct CDR3 sequences, approximately 96% of which are singletons. Sequenced: CD8+ T cells from PBMCs. These receptors were taken from a human donor with Susac syndrome.

The chain uses TRBV4-1 and TRBJ1-5; D is unclear. V lost 1 base and J 6 bases, leaving 10 bases between the germline ends. CDR1 is MGHRA and CDR2 is YSYEKL in the germline V gene. This CDR3 is built from 14 residues. CDR3 coding DNA: TGCGCCAGCAGCCAAGTCCATCCCGTTCAGCCCCAGCATTTT. It yields the protein CASSQVHPVQPQHF.

The chain recombines TRBV29-1 with TRBJ2-7; D is possibly TRBD1 (6 bases). The length of the CDR3 is 14 residues. CDR1 and CDR2 (germline): SQVTM, ANQGSEA. V lost 6 bases, J lost 2 bases, and 17 bases lay in between. CDR3: CSVGAHGTAYEQYF. The CDR3 DNA is TGCAGCGTGGGGGCCCACGGAACAGCCTACGAGCAGTACTTC.

This chain links TRBV5-1 with TRBJ2-1; D perhaps matches TRBD2 (6 bases). With 3 bases removed from V and 1 base from J, the gap between germline ends came to 8 bases. CDR1 is SGHRS and CDR2 is YFSETQ in the germline V gene. The CDR3 runs to 14 residues. The CDR3 sequence: CASSSDYSYNEQFF. The CDR3 nucleotides are TGCGCCAGCAGCTCGGACTATTCCTACAATGAGCAGTTCTTC.

The chain combines TRBV9 with TRBJ2-3, with unresolved D. The CDR3 runs 16 residues. The germline V gene encodes CDR1 SGDLS and CDR2 YYNGEE. V lost 0 bases, J lost 4 bases, and 15 bases lay in between. The CDR3 DNA is TGTGCCAGCAGCGTAGACATGGGGTTATCAGCAGATACGCAGTATTTT. Translation: CASSVDMGLSADTQYF.

The chain employs TRBV20-1 and TRBJ2-1, with 7 bases that match TRBD1. The CDR3 covers 15 residues. CDR1 and CDR2 from the germline V gene are DFQATT and SNEGSKA (reference sequence). Unmatched junction bases numbered 8, after V lost 0 bases and J lost 6 bases. The CDR3, as DNA: TGCAGTGCTAGAGATCCTACAGGGGTCCCCAATGAGCAGTTCTTC. Translated: CSARDPTGVPNEQFF.

The chain couples TRBV20-1 to TRBJ2-1; 8 bases map to TRBD2. The CDR3 has 12 residues. Per germline, CDR1 DFQATT and CDR2 SNEGSKA (reference sequence). V was clipped by 6 bases and J by 10 bases; unmatched bases: 8. Written as DNA, the CDR3 is TGCAGTGCCTATAGCGGGACTCCCGAGCAGTTCTTC. It is translated as CSAYSGTPEQFF.

V gene TRBV9 combines with J gene TRBJ2-6; the D gene is possibly TRBD1 (5 bases). V lost 1 base to trimming and J lost 0 bases, with 8 bases between them. From germline, CDR1 is SGDLS and CDR2 YYNGEE. There are 16 residues in the CDR3. CDR3 coding DNA: TGTGCCAGCAGCGTAAGACAGACCTCTGGGGCCAACGTCCTGACTTTC. Protein product: CASSVRQTSGANVLTF.

This chain uses TRBV4-3 with TRBJ2-3; 15 bases fit TRBD2. V dropped 4 bases and J dropped 2; count of bases not matched to a gene: 7. Germline values: CDR1 LGHNA, CDR2 YSLEER. There are 18 residues in the CDR3. CDR3 DNA sequence: TGCGCCAGCAGCCGGGGGACTAGCGGGAGGTTGGACACAGATACGCAGTATTTT. Translating gives CASSRGTSGRLDTDTQYF.

A word on this clonotype: Its ends do not fully match the called genes, so a read error is possible. This chain uses TRBV7-3 with TRBJ2-6; D might be TRBD1 (5 bases). The CDR3 sequence is 15 residues long. The V gene's germline CDR1 is SGHTA and CDR2 FQGTGA. CDR3 region: CAGSLDSAGANVLTF. The CDR3 DNA is TGTGCCGGCAGCTTAGACAGTGCTGGGGCCAACGTCCTGACTTTC.

The chain is built from TRBV9 and TRBJ2-7; the D is unclear. The V gene's germline CDR1 is SGDLS and CDR2 YYNGEE. V was trimmed by 3 bases and J by 1 base, leaving 23 bases between them. The CDR3 is made up of 18 amino acids. CDR3 nucleotides: TGTGCCAGCAGCGAGTCGTCATTACCCAAACCCAAATCCTACGAGCAGTACTTC. Translating gives CASSESSLPKPKSYEQYF. Using reference TRBV9 and TRBJ2-7 for the parts outside the CDR3, the full variable domain is DSGVTQTPKHLITATGQRVTLRCSPRSGDLSVYWYQQSLDQGLQFLIQYYNGEERAKGNILERFSAQQFPDLHSELNLSSLELGDSALYFCASSESSLPKPKSYEQYFGPGTRLTVT.

The chain is built from TRBV13 and TRBJ1-2; the D is unclear. Per germline, CDR1 PRHDT and CDR2 FYEKMQ (reference sequence). V dropped 1 base and J dropped 0 bases, with 18 bases sitting between them. The CDR3 extends over 18 amino acids. Here the CDR3 reads CASSLAASSMASNYGYTF. The CDR3 coding sequence is TGTGCCAGCAGCTTAGCGGCCAGCTCGATGGCTTCTAACTATGGCTACACCTTC. Full variable domain (rest looked up from reference TRBV13 and TRBJ1-2): AAGVIQSPRHLIKEKRETATLKCYPIPRHDTVYWYQQGPGQDPQFLISFYEKMQSDKGSIPDRFSAQQFSDYHSELNMSSLELGDSALYFCASSLAASSMASNYGYTFGSGTRLTVV.

This chain connects TRBV29-1 to TRBJ2-3; 8 nucleotides match TRBD2. The CDR3 covers 13 residues. CDR1 and CDR2 (germline): SQVTM, ANQGSEA. V trimming: 2 bases; J trimming: 13 bases; junction bases outside the gene matches: 11. CDR3 bases: TGCAGCGTTGAACGGGAGGGCGGGAGGTCTAAGTATTTT. Translating it yields CSVEREGGRSKYF.

V gene TRBV4-3 combines with J gene TRBJ2-1, with TRBD2 identical over 9 bases. CDR3 size: 16 residues. The junction had 9 bases not matched to a gene; V was cut back by 4 bases and J by 5 bases. Germline CDR1 reads LGHNA; CDR2 reads YSLEER. The chain's CDR3 is CASSPWILAGNNEQFF. CDR3 DNA: TGCGCCAGCAGCCCCTGGATACTAGCGGGCAACAATGAGCAGTTCTTC.

The V call is TRBV29-1, the J call TRBJ1-1; the D gene is possibly TRBD1 (5 bases). This CDR3 comprises 15 residues. V shed 3 bases and J shed 1 base, with 15 bases lying between them. CDR1 and CDR2 (germline): SQVTM, ANQGSEA. The DNA of the CDR3 is TGCAGCGTTGAGCCCTTGTTCGACAGGAACACTGAAGCTTTCTTT. Its translation: CSVEPLFDRNTEAFF.